The 31 T cell receptor beta chains below all came from one sample that was sequenced in a study of blood T cell repertoires in COVID-19. Measured with immunoSEQ multiplex PCR; TCRdb has only the in-frame clones, and not every one. The data hold over 100,000 clones, with approximately 89% observed a single time. The sequenced sample was peripheral blood. These receptors originate from a woman between 65 and 79 years old with COVID-19, enrolled during active disease.

This chain links TRBV18 with TRBJ1-6, with 7 bases lining up with TRBD1. This CDR3 has 17 amino acids. Looked up from germline, CDR1 is KGHSH and CDR2 is LQKENI. With V trimmed by 3 bases and J by 6 bases, 11 bases remained unmatched. Here the CDR3 DNA reads TGTGCCAGCTCACCGAGTTTCGGGGGACAGAGTAATTCACCCCTCCACTTT. Encoded protein: CASSPSFGGQSNSPLHF.

The chain is built from TRBV6-5 and TRBJ2-1; D is unclear. Deletions cut 5 bases from V and 0 bases from J, with 5 bases between. The germline V gene encodes CDR1 MNHEY and CDR2 SVGAGI. The CDR3 is 13 residues long. The CDR3 spells CASSTDSYNEQFF. Written as DNA, the CDR3 is TGTGCCAGCAGTACAGACTCCTACAATGAGCAGTTCTTC.

The chain joins TRBV5-3 to TRBJ2-1, with D hard to call. TRBV5-3 is an ORF; its function is uncertain. CDR3 length equals 14 residues. The V end was cut by 0 bases, the J end by 2 bases, with 6 bases between. Here the CDR3 reads CARSLVLTYNEQFF. CDR3 nucleotide sequence: TGTGCCAGAAGCTTGGTCCTAACCTACAATGAGCAGTTCTTC.

The chain has TRBV3-1 (or the pseudogene TRBV3-2) and TRBJ1-4, with D perhaps TRBD1 (6 bases). The CDR3 runs to 15 residues. Trimming removed 4 bases from V and 14 bases from J, with 23 bases in between. Germline CDR1 reads LGHDT; CDR2 reads YNNKEL (reference sequence). The CDR3 coding sequence is TGTGCCAGCAGCCTAGGACAGCTAGGTGTTCGCCGTCTGTTTTTT. It is translated as CASSLGQLGVRRLFF.

The sample holds a few counts of this clone. The CDR3 nucleotides are TGTGCCAGCAGCTTAGAAGCAGGCGGGCGGGACCAGTACTTC. This sequence encodes CASSLEAGGRDQYF. The chain carries TRBV11-2 and TRBJ2-5; a weak D match, TRBD2 (6 bases). CDR1 SGHAT and CDR2 FQNNGV come from the germline V gene. The CDR3 contains 14 residues. With 0 bases removed from V and 10 bases from J, the gap between germline ends came to 15 bases.

The chain uses TRBV5-4 and TRBJ2-7; no clear D gene. This CDR3 is 12 amino acids long. Trimming pared 5 bases from V and 1 base from J, leaving 7 bases between. Germline CDR1 SGHNT, CDR2 YYREEE (reference sequence). The CDR3 sequence is CASSQNSYEQYF. The CDR3 DNA reads TGTGCCAGCAGTCAAAATTCCTACGAGCAGTACTTC.

The chain employs TRBV2 and TRBJ1-3; TRBD1 might be the D (5 bases). Germline CDR1 SNHLY, CDR2 FYNNEI. The CDR3 covers 17 residues. The V gene lost 5 bases and the J gene lost 1 base, with 18 bases spanning the gap. CDR3 sequence: CASSHKTFRVSGNTIYF. The CDR3 DNA reads as TGTGCCAGCAGTCACAAAACATTCAGGGTATCTGGAAACACCATATATTTT.

The chain employs TRBV6-6 and TRBJ1-1; D is perhaps TRBD1 (6 bases). V was shortened by 2 bases and J by 5 bases, with 15 bases between the two germline ends. This CDR3 spans 15 amino acids. CDR1 and CDR2 from the germline V gene are MNHNY and SVGAGI (reference sequence). The CDR3 DNA sequence: TGTGCCAGCAGTTACCCCCAGGGGATAACAACTGAAGCTTTCTTT. This encodes CASSYPQGITTEAFF.

The chain employs TRBV18 and TRBJ1-3, with D possibly being TRBD1 (6 bases). This CDR3 spans 15 amino acids. The V end lost 2 bases, the J end lost 6 bases, and 14 bases lay between the germline ends. The germline V gene has CDR1 KGHSH and CDR2 LQKENI. This CDR3 reads CASSPGLDRKNTIYF. The CDR3 nucleotides read TGTGCCAGCTCACCAGGCCTGGACAGAAAAAACACCATATATTTT.

This clone has only a few counts. The chain uses TRBV7-9 and TRBJ1-5, with D maybe TRBD1 (5 bases). The CDR3 has 14 residues. The V end lost 1 base, the J end lost 5 bases, and 9 bases lay between the germline ends. Germline lookup yields CDR1 SEHNR and CDR2 FQNEAQ (reference sequence). This chain's CDR3 is CASSLDSGHQPQHF. The CDR3 region has the DNA TGTGCCAGCAGCTTAGACTCAGGGCATCAGCCCCAGCATTTT.

This chain's CDR3 is CASSPQVGGGGAYETQYF. The DNA of the CDR3 is TGTGCCAGCAGCCCCCAAGTAGGCGGCGGGGGGGCCTACGAGACCCAGTACTTC. The J gene is TRBJ2-5, the V gene TRBV3-1 (or the pseudogene TRBV3-2), with 9 bases matching TRBD2. The J segment lost 5 bases and the V segment lost 4 bases, leaving 17 bases of the junction unmatched. CDR1 LGHDT and CDR2 YNNKEL come from the germline V gene (reference sequence). The CDR3 is 18 amino acids.

The chain recombines TRBV5-1 with TRBJ1-5; a possible D gene is TRBD1 (6 bases). CDR1 and CDR2 from the germline V gene are SGHRS and YFSETQ. Trimming took off 2 bases at V and 3 bases at J, with 12 bases between the two ends. This CDR3 comprises 15 residues. CDR3 in amino acids: CASSLGGANNQPQHF. CDR3 nucleotides: TGCGCCAGCAGCTTAGGGGGGGCGAACAATCAGCCCCAGCATTTT. Full variable domain (missing parts from reference TRBV5-1 and TRBJ1-5): KAGVTQTPRYLIKTRGQQVTLSCSPISGHRSVSWYQQTPGQGLQFLFEYFSETQRNKGNFPGRFSGRQFSNSRSEMNVSTLELGDSALYLCASSLGGANNQPQHFGDGTRLSIL.

The chain employs TRBV11-3 and TRBJ1-1; possibly TRBD1 for D (6 bases). This CDR3 has 15 amino acids. CDR1 is SGHNT, CDR2 YENEEA, per germline. Between the trimmed V and J ends, which lost 4 bases and 6 bases, there was a span of 18 bases. CDR3 region: CASSSGGAAAPEAFF. Written as DNA, the CDR3 is TGTGCCAGCAGCTCCGGGGGGGCGGCGGCCCCTGAAGCTTTCTTT.

The chain has TRBV11-2 and TRBJ2-7; D gene uncertain. Germline V gene sequence: CDR1 SGHAT, CDR2 FQNNGV. There are 12 residues in the CDR3. The V end lost 5 bases, the J end lost 2 bases, and 7 bases lay between the germline ends. The CDR3: CASSPRPYEQYF. The CDR3 DNA reads as TGTGCCAGCAGCCCTAGACCCTACGAGCAGTACTTC. The whole variable domain, remainder taken from reference TRBV11-2 and TRBJ2-7, is EAGVAQSPRYKIIEKRQSVAFWCNPISGHATLYWYQQILGQGPKLLIQFQNNGVVDDSQLPKDRFSAERLKGVDSTLKIQPAKLEDSAVYLCASSPRPYEQYFGPGTRLTVT.

The chain employs TRBV28 and TRBJ2-1, with D perhaps TRBD2 (5 bases). The germline V gene has CDR1 MDHEN and CDR2 SYDVKM. The CDR3 length is 14 residues. Trimming took 2 bases from V and 4 from J, leaving 9 bases between them. The CDR3 DNA follows: TGTGCCAGCAGTTTAACACGGGGATACAATGAGCAGTTCTTC. This gives the protein CASSLTRGYNEQFF.

This sequence joins TRBV7-6 and TRBJ2-2, with TRBD1 identical over 8 bases. J lost 4 bases, V lost 5 bases, and 9 bases had no gene match. Germline values: CDR1 SGHVS, CDR2 FNYEAQ. The CDR3 totals 16 residues. The CDR3 sequence: CASSVRQGAVTGELFF. The CDR3 coding sequence is TGTGCCAGCAGCGTACGGCAGGGGGCGGTCACCGGGGAGCTGTTTTTT. The variable domain in full, with the rest retrieved from reference TRBV7-6 and TRBJ2-2, is GAGVSQSPRYKVTKRGQDVALRCDPISGHVSLYWYRQALGQGPEFLTYFNYEAQQDKSGLPNDRFSAERPEGSISTLTIQRTEQRDSAMYRCASSVRQGAVTGELFFGEGSRLTVL.

The chain links TRBV7-9 to TRBJ2-2; 7 positions match TRBD2. CDR1 and CDR2 from the germline V gene are SEHNR and FQNEAQ (reference sequence). V was clipped by 10 bases and J by 3 bases; unmatched bases: 8. The CDR3 length is 14 residues. CDR3 amino acids: CATRTRRDTGELFF. The CDR3 DNA is TGTGCCACCCGGACTAGGCGGGACACCGGGGAGCTGTTTTTT.

DNA of the CDR3: TGTGCCAGCAGATGGGACAGGGGGCAATCCGGGGAGCTGTTTTTT. Amino acid sequence: CASRWDRGQSGELFF. The chain has TRBV2 and TRBJ2-2, with 12 bases that match TRBD1. The CDR3 consists of 15 residues. The V gene's germline CDR1 is SNHLY and CDR2 FYNNEI. Trimming at V came to 6 bases and at J to 6 bases, leaving 5 bases not matched to a gene.

This clone was counted between two and nine times. The gene calls are TRBV27 and TRBJ2-3; D remains unclear. V was pared by 4 bases and J by 6 bases, with 14 bases between. The CDR3 consists of 14 residues. CDR1 and CDR2 (germline): MNHEY, SMNVEV (reference sequence). The CDR3 DNA is TGTGCCAGCAGTTCTTACTCTGCACTGGATACGCAGTATTTT. It is translated as CASSSYSALDTQYF.

The chain recombines TRBV10-3 with TRBJ1-1; D may be TRBD1 (6 bases). Looked up from germline, CDR1 is ENHRY and CDR2 is SYGVKD. This CDR3 has 14 amino acids. The V and J ends lost 5 bases and 3 bases respectively, with 13 bases between them. The CDR3 loop reads CAISLRQADTEAFF. CDR3 bases: TGTGCCATCAGTTTACGACAGGCGGACACTGAAGCTTTCTTT.

The chain joins TRBV4-2 to TRBJ2-3, with 9 bases that match TRBD2. J gave up 4 bases and V 4 bases, and 9 bases lay outside the gene matches. CDR3 size: 16 residues. Per the germline V gene, CDR1 is LGHNA and CDR2 is YNFKEQ. CDR3 sequence (DNA): TGTGCCAGCAGCCTCGGGACTAGCATCGGTCCAGATACGCAGTATTTT. Translation: CASSLGTSIGPDTQYF.

This rearrangement joins TRBV5-1 to TRBJ1-2, with 7 bases lining up with TRBD1. V lost 4 bases, J lost 2 bases, and 11 bases stayed unmatched. CDR1 is SGHRS and CDR2 is YFSETQ in the germline V gene. This CDR3 contains 16 residues. Here the CDR3 reads CASSRTGTALNYGYTF. The CDR3 nucleotides are TGCGCCAGCAGCCGGACCGGGACAGCACTGAACTATGGCTACACCTTC.

Concerning this clone itself: At the DNA level, this CDR3 is encoded by other sequences in the same sample as well. The J gene is TRBJ1-1, the V gene TRBV28, with D unresolved. The V gene's germline CDR1 is MDHEN and CDR2 SYDVKM. Deletions cut 2 bases from V and 1 base from J, with 8 bases between. This CDR3 has 14 residues. In DNA form, the CDR3 reads TGTGCCAGCAGTTTACGGGGTGGGAACACTGAAGCTTTCTTT. The encoded protein is CASSLRGGNTEAFF.

The chain employs TRBV7-9 and TRBJ1-1, with D perhaps TRBD1 (5 bases). This CDR3 has 15 residues. The V gene lost 1 base and the J gene lost 0 bases, with 9 bases spanning the gap. Germline CDR1 reads SEHNR; CDR2 reads FQNEAQ (reference sequence). The CDR3: CASSLDSGMNTEAFF. As DNA, the CDR3 is TGTGCCAGCAGCTTAGATTCAGGGATGAACACTGAAGCTTTCTTT.

The chain joins TRBV28 to TRBJ2-1; TRBD1 agrees at 10 bases. The CDR3 extends over 14 amino acids. J was trimmed by 9 bases and V by 0 bases; bases with no gene match: 2. Germline V gene data show CDR1 as MDHEN and CDR2 as SYDVKM. This CDR3 reads CASSLWGTGAEQFF. CDR3 in DNA: TGTGCCAGCAGTTTATGGGGGACAGGGGCTGAGCAGTTCTTC.

The chain is built from TRBV30 and TRBJ1-4, with D unresolved. CDR1 is GTSNPN and CDR2 is SVGIG in the germline V gene (reference sequence). V dropped 3 bases and J dropped 1 base, with 12 bases sitting between them. There are 15 residues in the CDR3. The chain's CDR3 is CAWRAGIRTNEKLFF. The CDR3 DNA reads TGTGCCTGGAGAGCGGGCATCAGAACTAATGAAAAACTGTTTTTT.

This chain uses TRBV11-2 with TRBJ1-3; no definite D call. Trimming cost V 2 bases and J 4 bases, with 6 bases left between them. This CDR3 has 13 residues. Looked up from germline, CDR1 is SGHAT and CDR2 is FQNNGV. The CDR3 DNA sequence: TGTGCCAGCAGCTTACGTCCCGGAAACACCATATATTTT. Amino acids: CASSLRPGNTIYF.

The CDR3 DNA is TGTGCCAGCAGCCAACCAGGGGCCTGGACTGAAGCTTTCTTT. Translation gives CASSQPGAWTEAFF. The chain employs TRBV16 and TRBJ1-1, with D possibly TRBD1 on 6 matching bases. This CDR3 contains 14 residues. Germline lookup yields CDR1 KGHSY and CDR2 FQNENV. V lost 2 bases, J lost 5 bases, and 12 bases lay in between.

The chain recombines TRBV5-1 with TRBJ2-7, with 11 nucleotides matching TRBD2. Losses at the gene ends were 2 bases for V and 6 bases for J; bases not matched to a gene: 7. The CDR3 sequence is 15 residues long. Germline assignment: CDR1 SGHRS and CDR2 YFSETQ. Here the CDR3 reads CASSFSGGAASEQYF. CDR3 nucleotides: TGCGCCAGCAGCTTTAGCGGGGGGGCCGCCAGCGAGCAGTACTTC.

The chain joins TRBV18 to TRBJ2-1, with D hard to call. V gave up 2 bases and J gave up 6 bases, with 23 bases separating them. In germline, CDR1 is KGHSH, CDR2 LQKENI. CDR3 length: 18 amino acids. Written as DNA, the CDR3 is TGTGCCAGCTCACCATTGGGTCACCATAATAAAGACATCAATGAGCAGTTCTTC. Its protein product is CASSPLGHHNKDINEQFF.

The table lists this clone with a count of one. The chain combines TRBV28 with TRBJ2-6; a weak D match, TRBD1 (6 bases). V was trimmed by 5 bases and J by 1 base, leaving 18 bases between them. Germline V gives CDR1 MDHEN, CDR2 SYDVKM. The CDR3 runs to 18 residues. The CDR3 is CASSGQPRLVSGANVLTF. Here the CDR3 DNA reads TGTGCCAGCAGTGGACAGCCTCGTTTAGTGTCTGGGGCCAACGTCCTGACTTTC.